Presented here are 21 T cell receptor beta chains from one specimen sequenced in a study of T-cell memory formation after mild COVID-19. Via MiXCR, TCRdb re-called the 5' RACE reads, giving one row per CDR3 protein. In the table there are a few hundred thousand distinct CDR3 sequences, roughly a fifth of which are singletons. Material for sequencing was PBMCs or a T cell subset sorted from them (not recorded which). The receptor set was obtained from a young man who had mild COVID-19 (a few samples of this study predate the infection). Cell type and time point are not known.

The genes are TRBV15 and TRBJ2-2; 9 positions agree with TRBD1. CDR3 length equals 17 residues. Germline V lookup: CDR1 LNHNV, CDR2 YYDKDF (reference sequence). V lost 2 bases and J lost 1; bases outside the gene matches: 5. CDR3 protein: CATSRPQDRGNTGELFF. The CDR3 region has the DNA TGTGCCACCAGCAGACCACAGGACAGGGGGAACACCGGGGAGCTGTTTTTT.

The chain couples TRBV5-1 to TRBJ1-5, with D hard to call. Between the trimmed V and J ends, which lost 0 bases and 3 bases, there was a span of 10 bases. The CDR3 loop spans 15 amino acids. Germline values: CDR1 SGHRS, CDR2 YFSETQ. The CDR3 region has the DNA TGCGCCAGCAGCTTGGGGGATACCCCCAATCAGCCCCAGCATTTT. This encodes CASSLGDTPNQPQHF.

This sequence joins TRBV6-5 and TRBJ1-1; 8 nucleotides align to TRBD1. This CDR3 region has 16 residues. With V trimmed by 2 bases and J by 5 bases, 10 bases remained unmatched. Per germline, CDR1 MNHEY and CDR2 SVGAGI. The CDR3 loop reads CASSYKGRQGRTEAFF. DNA for the CDR3: TGTGCCAGCAGTTACAAAGGGCGACAGGGGAGGACTGAAGCTTTCTTT.

This clonotype was seen a handful of times. J is TRBJ2-5 and V is TRBV2, with a tentative D call TRBD2 (5 bases). Trimming removed 7 bases from V and 0 bases from J, with 9 bases in between. CDR1 is SNHLY and CDR2 is FYNNEI in the germline V gene. The CDR3 length is 13 residues. In DNA, the CDR3 is TGTGCCAGCATGCAGGACTACCAAGAGACCCAGTACTTC. This translates into CASMQDYQETQYF.

This clonotype was seen ten or more times. J is TRBJ2-3 and V is TRBV5-1, with 12 bases matching TRBD2. V shed 4 bases, J shed 4 bases, and the junction held 1 base outside the gene matches. The CDR3 is 14 residues long. The germline gives CDR1 SGHRS, CDR2 YFSETQ. The CDR3 DNA reads TGCGCCAGCAGCCGACTAGCGGGGGCAGATACGCAGTATTTT. Encoded protein: CASSRLAGADTQYF.

The V and J genes are TRBV11-2 and TRBJ2-3; TRBD1 matches at 7 bases. Per germline, CDR1 SGHAT and CDR2 FQNNGV. This CDR3 is built from 15 residues. The V gene end was trimmed by 4 bases and the J gene end by 0 bases; junction bases not matched to a gene: 4. Here the CDR3 reads CASSSTGRSTDTQYF. In DNA, the CDR3 is TGTGCCAGCAGCTCGACAGGGCGAAGCACAGATACGCAGTATTTT.

The chain is built from TRBV11-2 and TRBJ2-7, with D perhaps matching TRBD1 (6 bases). Germline V gives CDR1 SGHAT, CDR2 FQNNGV. Trimming removed 0 bases at V and 2 bases at J, with 17 bases between. The CDR3 extends over 17 amino acids. Here the CDR3 reads CASSLDPGTSFPYEQYV. CDR3 DNA: TGTGCCAGCAGCTTAGATCCCGGGACAAGCTTCCCCTACGAGCAGTACGTC.

This clonotype was recorded a few times. CDR3 protein: CASTRPSAVDEQFF. The CDR3, as DNA: TGTGCCAGCACCCGGCCTAGCGCCGTTGATGAGCAGTTCTTC. The V call is TRBV12-3 or TRBV12-4, the J call TRBJ2-1; a weak D match, TRBD2 (6 bases). Trimming stripped 7 bases from V and 8 bases from J, with 18 bases between. The CDR3 is made up of 14 amino acids.

This clonotype was recorded at least ten times. J is TRBJ1-3 and V is TRBV6-5, with TRBD1 as a possible D gene (6 bases). Trimming pared 6 bases from V and 0 bases from J, leaving 12 bases between. The CDR3 is made up of 15 amino acids. The germline CDR1 and CDR2 sequences are MNHEY and SVGAGI. CDR3 bases: TGTGCCAGCAGCTTCGGACAGCTCTCTGGAAACACCATATATTTT. Protein sequence: CASSFGQLSGNTIYF.

The gene calls are TRBV4-1 and TRBJ1-2; D unclear. The length of the CDR3 is 15 residues. Germline V gene lookup returns CDR1 MGHRA and CDR2 YSYEKL. Trimming left V 4 bases short and J 4 bases short, with 16 bases between. CDR3 sequence reads: CASSLDMSGFYGYTF. Written as DNA, the CDR3 is TGCGCCAGCAGCCTAGACATGAGTGGCTTCTATGGCTACACCTTC.

The chain links TRBV11-2 to TRBJ2-7; 7 nucleotides match TRBD1. CDR3 length: 13 amino acids. Unmatched junction bases numbered 1, after V lost 3 bases and J lost 2 bases. Per the germline V gene, CDR1 is SGHAT and CDR2 is FQNNGV. In DNA form, the CDR3 reads TGTGCCAGCAGCTTCGGACAGGCCTACGAGCAGTACGTC. It yields the protein CASSFGQAYEQYV.

This clonotype has more than one count but fewer than ten. The chain is built from TRBV7-9 and TRBJ1-1; D uncertain. CDR1 and CDR2 from the germline V gene are SEHNR and FQNEAQ (reference sequence). The CDR3 is made up of 12 amino acids. Trimming cost V 1 base and J 5 bases, with 5 bases left between them. The CDR3 DNA reads TGTGCCAGCAGCTTAGATGGGACTGAAGCTTTCTTT. As protein: CASSLDGTEAFF. The entire variable domain, with the rest obtained from reference TRBV7-9 and TRBJ1-1, is as follows: DTGVSQNPRHKITKRGQNVTFRCDPISEHNRLYWYRQTLGQGPEFLTYFQNEAQLEKSRLLSDRFSAERPKGSFSTLEIQRTEQGDSAMYLCASSLDGTEAFFGQGTRLTVV.

The V and J genes are TRBV5-6 and TRBJ2-7; no clear D. The CDR3 consists of 13 residues. CDR1 is SGHDT, CDR2 YYEEEE, per germline. Trimming pared 1 base from V and 5 bases from J, leaving 10 bases between. CDR3 nucleotide sequence: TGTGCCAGCAGCTTGCTAAGCATCGACGAGCAGTACTTC. Amino acid sequence: CASSLLSIDEQYF. The entire variable domain, with the rest obtained from reference TRBV5-6 and TRBJ2-7, is as follows: DAGVTQSPTHLIKTRGQQVTLRCSPKSGHDTVSWYQQALGQGPQFIFQYYEEEERQRGNFPDRFSGHQFPNYSSELNVNALLLGDSALYLCASSLLSIDEQYFGPGTRLTVT.

There are a few counts of this clonotype. CDR3 in DNA: TGTGCCAGCAGCTTAGGGGACAGGGCTAACTATGGCTACACCTTC. Its translation is CASSLGDRANYGYTF. The chain recombines TRBV7-2 with TRBJ1-2; 9 bases are shared with TRBD1. The ends lost 1 base at V and 0 bases at J; junction bases unmatched: 0. From germline, CDR1 is SGHTA and CDR2 FQGNSA. The CDR3 is made up of 15 amino acids.

This clonotype was counted at least ten times. V gene TRBV5-1 combines with J gene TRBJ1-4; unclear D gene. Trimming took off 1 base at V and 1 base at J, with 5 bases between the two ends. The CDR3 runs to 14 residues. Germline V CDR1 and CDR2: SGHRS, YFSETQ. The CDR3 region has the DNA TGCGCCAGCAGCTTGACCGGAACTAATGAAAAACTGTTTTTT. This gives the protein CASSLTGTNEKLFF.

In this sample, this clonotype turned up once. One end of the junction does not line up with germline, which may come from a read error. This chain uses TRBV7-7 with TRBJ2-5, with TRBD2 as a possible D gene (6 bases). The CDR3 has 13 residues. Germline values: CDR1 SSHAT, CDR2 FNYEAQ (reference sequence). CDR3 amino acids: CASRNSGEETQYF. For the CDR3, the DNA is TGTGCTAGCAGAAATAGCGGCGAAGAGACCCAGTACTTC. Full variable domain (outside the CDR3, taken from reference TRBV7-7 and TRBJ2-5): GAGVSQSPRYKVTKRGQDVTLRCDPISSHATLYWYQQALGQGPEFLTYFNYEAQPDKSGLPSDRFSAERPEGSISTLTIQRTEQRDSAMYRCASRNSGEETQYFGPGTRLLVL.

The V and J genes are TRBV6-5 and TRBJ2-3; D might be TRBD2 (6 bases). CDR3 length: 18 amino acids. Looked up from germline, CDR1 is MNHEY and CDR2 is SVGAGI. V lost 2 bases and J 2 bases, leaving 20 bases between the germline ends. CDR3: CASSYGGGAMGYTDTQYF. The DNA of the CDR3 is TGTGCCAGCAGTTACGGCGGCGGGGCAATGGGTTACACAGATACGCAGTATTTT.

The rearrangement joins TRBV6-5 to TRBJ1-1; tentative D call: TRBD1 (6 bases). The CDR3 sequence is 14 residues long. Between the trimmed V and J ends, which lost 5 bases and 7 bases, there was a span of 17 bases. CDR1 is MNHEY and CDR2 is SVGAGI in the germline V gene. Here the CDR3 DNA reads TGTGCCAGCAGTACCCGAACAGGGATCAGTGAAGCTTTCTTT. Residues: CASSTRTGISEAFF.

This clonotype has a handful of counts. V is TRBV6-2 or TRBV6-3 and J is TRBJ2-6; D is unclear. V lost 0 bases and J 2 bases, leaving 5 bases between the germline ends. Germline V gene lookup returns CDR1 MNHEY and CDR2 SVGEGT. There are 15 residues in the CDR3. The DNA of the CDR3 is TGTGCCAGCAGTTACTCGACGGCTGGGGCCAACGTCCTGACTTTC. Translated, it gives CASSYSTAGANVLTF.

The rearrangement links TRBV6-5 to TRBJ1-1; 8 bases line up with TRBD1. Per germline, CDR1 MNHEY and CDR2 SVGAGI. The CDR3 length is 16 residues. With 5 bases clipped from V and 5 bases from J, the junction kept 13 bases outside the gene matches. The CDR3 DNA reads TGTGCCAGCAGTCGAACCCGGACAGGGAGGGATACTGAAGCTTTCTTT. It is translated as CASSRTRTGRDTEAFF.

This clonotype was detected only a few times. The chain employs TRBV6-5 and TRBJ1-5, with no clear D. There are 13 residues in the CDR3. Trimming stripped 2 bases from V and 5 bases from J, with 7 bases between. In germline, CDR1 is MNHEY, CDR2 SVGAGI. CDR3 residues: CASSYGGHQPQHF. In DNA, the CDR3 is TGTGCCAGCAGTTACGGTGGCCATCAGCCCCAGCATTTT.